This paragraph covers one T cell receptor beta chain sequence. This record belongs to a study of blood T cell repertoires in COVID-19. Sequencing used immunoSEQ multiplex PCR; TCRdb keeps in-frame clones, though not all of them. The table includes around 120,000 clones, around 88% detected once. Per the germline V gene, CDR1 is SGHRS and CDR2 is YFSETQ. The CDR3 sequence is 14 residues long. V dropped 4 bases and J dropped 6; count of bases not matched to a gene: 6. The sequenced sample consisted of PBMCs or T cells enriched from blood (not recorded which). The receptor was isolated from a woman between 45 and 65 years old who had recovered from COVID-19. The rearrangement uses TRBV5-1 and TRBJ2-7, with 11 bases fitting TRBD1. As DNA, the CDR3 is TGCGCCAGCAGCGCCCGGGACAGGGGGATCGAGCAGTACTTC. Translation: CASSARDRGIEQYF.